These 14 T cell receptor beta chains were sequenced from one sample in a study of long-term antiretroviral therapy in people with HIV. The libraries were made with immunoSEQ v3.0 at survey level. Measured with immunoSEQ multiplex PCR; TCRdb has only the in-frame clones, and not every one. The sample records 25,000 to 30,000 clones, over 70% being singletons. The specimen was unsorted PBMCs, collected 2.7 to 2.9 years after starting antiretroviral therapy. The source is a man aged 25-45 years with HIV.

The chain carries TRBV4-1 and TRBJ1-2; TRBD1 aligns across 9 bases. This CDR3 comprises 16 residues. V lost 4 bases, J lost 6 bases, and 12 bases stayed unmatched. Germline CDR1 and CDR2: MGHRA and YSYEKL. The DNA for the CDR3 is TGCGCCAGCAGCCCACGGGACAGGGATTATGTCAATGGCTACACCTTC. The encoded protein is CASSPRDRDYVNGYTF.

This chain joins TRBV10-2 and TRBJ2-7; TRBD1 agrees at 9 bases. J lost 5 bases, V lost 2 bases, and 4 bases had no gene match. The CDR3 sequence is 14 residues long. Germline assignment: CDR1 WSHSY and CDR2 SAAADI. As DNA, the CDR3 is TGCGCCAGCAGTGAGGGGACAGGGTATAACGAGCAGTACTTC. It encodes CASSEGTGYNEQYF.

This chain links TRBV6-1 with TRBJ2-5, with 8 bases aligning to TRBD2. The CDR3 is 15 residues long. Germline V lookup: CDR1 MNHNS, CDR2 SASEGT. J lost 2 bases, V lost 4 bases, and 6 bases had no gene match. The CDR3 here is CASSAYLAGQETQYF. DNA for the CDR3: TGTGCCAGCAGTGCCTATTTAGCGGGGCAAGAGACCCAGTACTTC.

The V and J genes are TRBV27 and TRBJ2-1; D unresolved. CDR1 MNHEY and CDR2 SMNVEV come from the germline V gene (reference sequence). With 6 bases removed from V and 0 bases from J, the gap between germline ends came to 9 bases. This CDR3 has 14 amino acids. CDR3 in DNA: TGTGCCAGCAGCCCTCCGGACTCCTACAATGAGCAGTTCTTC. Its protein is CASSPPDSYNEQFF.

CDR3 region: CASSLNLDRSYGYTF. The CDR3 nucleotides read TGTGCCAGCTCACTCAACCTGGACAGGAGCTATGGCTACACCTTC. This chain uses TRBV18 with TRBJ1-2; TRBD1 aligns across 7 bases. Germline V gives CDR1 KGHSH, CDR2 LQKENI. The V and J ends lost 4 bases and 4 bases, in that order; junction bases with no gene match: 9. This CDR3 is built from 15 residues.

The J gene is TRBJ1-5, the V gene TRBV28; D is uncertain. The germline V and J ends were trimmed by 6 bases and 6 bases, with 9 bases remaining between them. This CDR3 spans 12 amino acids. Germline lookup yields CDR1 MDHEN and CDR2 SYDVKM. In DNA form, the CDR3 reads TGTGCCAGCAGAGGTGGTGCTCAGCCCCAGCATTTT. Translated, it gives CASRGGAQPQHF.

The V call is TRBV30, the J call TRBJ1-2; D is uncertain. The length of the CDR3 is 12 residues. V lost 3 bases, J lost 3 bases, and 8 bases lay in between. Germline loops: CDR1 GTSNPN, CDR2 SVGIG (reference sequence). CDR3 sequence (DNA): TGTGCCTGGAGAGGCGGATACTATGGCTACACCTTC. Protein product: CAWRGGYYGYTF.

The chain recombines TRBV27 with TRBJ2-3, with D perhaps given as TRBD1 or TRBD2 (5 bases each). The CDR3 loop spans 13 amino acids. Per germline, CDR1 MNHEY and CDR2 SMNVEV (reference sequence). V lost 2 bases to trimming and J lost 3 bases, with 6 bases between them. The CDR3 reads CASSLGGTDTQYF. CDR3 bases: TGTGCCAGCAGTTTAGGGGGAACAGATACGCAGTATTTT.

The rearrangement uses TRBV9 and TRBJ2-1; 11 bases match TRBD2. Germline-derived CDR1 and CDR2 are SGDLS and YYNGEE. The V segment lost 3 bases and the J segment 7 bases; nucleotides outside the gene matches: 6. CDR3 length: 15 residues. The CDR3 region is CASSAQGLAVNEQFF. CDR3 bases: TGTGCCAGCAGCGCCCAGGGACTAGCGGTAAATGAGCAGTTCTTC.

V and J are TRBV25-1 and TRBJ2-2; possibly TRBD1 for D (5 bases). This CDR3 has 18 residues. Germline CDR1 and CDR2: MGHDK and SYGVNS. The V end lost 3 bases, the J end lost 2 bases, and 19 bases lay between the germline ends. CDR3 sequence reads: CASSDVGLVRVNTGELFF. DNA of the CDR3: TGTGCCAGCAGTGATGTAGGGCTAGTCAGGGTTAACACCGGGGAGCTGTTTTTT.

This sequence joins TRBV28 and TRBJ1-1; D remains unclear. Germline loops: CDR1 MDHEN, CDR2 SYDVKM. V was trimmed by 4 bases and J by 0 bases, leaving 12 bases between them. CDR3 size: 15 residues. CDR3 DNA sequence: TGTGCCAGCAGTTCCTCCAATGTATTGAACACTGAAGCTTTCTTT. Translating gives CASSSSNVLNTEAFF.

This chain connects TRBV5-6 to TRBJ1-4; D is undetermined. The ends were cut back, 0 bases at V and 4 bases at J, with 4 bases in the middle. The germline CDR1 and CDR2 sequences are SGHDT and YYEEEE. The CDR3 has 13 amino acids. The CDR3, as DNA: TGTGCCAGCAGCTTGGGTTTTAATGAAAAACTGTTTTTT. Protein: CASSLGFNEKLFF.

This chain joins TRBV7-2 and TRBJ2-7; D assignment may be TRBD1 or TRBD2 (6 bases each). V lost 1 base, J lost 0 bases, and 13 bases lay in between. Germline values: CDR1 SGHTA, CDR2 FQGNSA. There are 16 residues in the CDR3. CDR3 amino acids: CASSLVSGGSSYEQYF. The CDR3 DNA reads as TGTGCCAGCAGCTTAGTATCCGGGGGCAGCTCCTACGAGCAGTACTTC.

The chain has TRBV19 and TRBJ1-5; no definite D call. CDR3 length equals 14 residues. V gave up 3 bases and J gave up 0 bases, with 6 bases separating them. Germline assignment: CDR1 LNHDA and CDR2 SQIVND (reference sequence). The CDR3 DNA follows: TGTGCCAGTAGTATCTCGAATAGCAATCAGCCCCAGCATTTT. It translates to CASSISNSNQPQHF.